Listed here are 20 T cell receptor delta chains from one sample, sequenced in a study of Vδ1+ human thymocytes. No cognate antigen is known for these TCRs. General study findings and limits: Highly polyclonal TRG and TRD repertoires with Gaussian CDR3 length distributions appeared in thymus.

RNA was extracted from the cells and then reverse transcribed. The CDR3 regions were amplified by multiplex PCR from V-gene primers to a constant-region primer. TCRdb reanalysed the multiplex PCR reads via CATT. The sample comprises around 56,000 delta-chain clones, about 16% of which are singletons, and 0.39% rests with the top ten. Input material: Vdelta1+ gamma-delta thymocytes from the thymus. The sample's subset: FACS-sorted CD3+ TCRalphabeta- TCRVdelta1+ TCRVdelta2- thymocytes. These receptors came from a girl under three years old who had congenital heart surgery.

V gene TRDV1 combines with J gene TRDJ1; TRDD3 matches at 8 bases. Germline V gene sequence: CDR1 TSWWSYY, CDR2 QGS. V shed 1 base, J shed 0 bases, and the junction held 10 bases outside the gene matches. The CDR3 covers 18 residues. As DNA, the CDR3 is TGTGCTCTTGGGGAACCTTTTTCCGTACTGGGGGACACCGATAAACTCATCTTT. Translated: CALGEPFSVLGDTDKLIF.

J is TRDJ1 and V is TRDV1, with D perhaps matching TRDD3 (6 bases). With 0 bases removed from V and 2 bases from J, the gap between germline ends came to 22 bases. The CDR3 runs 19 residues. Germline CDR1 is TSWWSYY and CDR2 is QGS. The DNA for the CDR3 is TGTGCTCTTGGGGAACTTCTAAGCAAGTGGGGGGCCCATACCGATAAACTCATCTTT. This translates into CALGELLSKWGAHTDKLIF.

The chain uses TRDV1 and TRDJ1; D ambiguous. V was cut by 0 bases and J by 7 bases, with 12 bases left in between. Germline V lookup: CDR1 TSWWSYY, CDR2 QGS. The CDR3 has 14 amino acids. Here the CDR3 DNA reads TGTGCTCTTGGGGAACTTAGCCCAGAAGGTAAACTCATCTTT. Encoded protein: CALGELSPEGKLIF.

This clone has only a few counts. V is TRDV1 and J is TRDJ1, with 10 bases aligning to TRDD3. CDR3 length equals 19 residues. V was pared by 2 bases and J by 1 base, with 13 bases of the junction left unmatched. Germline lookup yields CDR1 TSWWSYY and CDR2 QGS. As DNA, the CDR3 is TGTGCTCTTGGGGAAGAAGAAAAGCGTACTGGGGGATGCACCGATAAACTCATCTTT. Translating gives CALGEEEKRTGGCTDKLIF.

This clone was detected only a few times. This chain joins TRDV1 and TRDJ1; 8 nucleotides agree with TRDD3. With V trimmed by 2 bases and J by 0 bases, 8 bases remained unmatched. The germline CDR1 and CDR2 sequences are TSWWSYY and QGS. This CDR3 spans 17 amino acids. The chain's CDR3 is CALGEGGGYAYTDKLIF. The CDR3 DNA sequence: TGTGCTCTTGGGGAAGGGGGGGGATATGCGTACACCGATAAACTCATCTTT.

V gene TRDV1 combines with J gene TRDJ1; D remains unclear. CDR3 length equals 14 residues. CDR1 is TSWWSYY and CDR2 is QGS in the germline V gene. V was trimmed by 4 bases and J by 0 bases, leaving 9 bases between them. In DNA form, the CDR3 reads TGTGCTCTTGGGGTTCCCCGGGACACCGATAAACTCATCTTT. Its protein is CALGVPRDTDKLIF.

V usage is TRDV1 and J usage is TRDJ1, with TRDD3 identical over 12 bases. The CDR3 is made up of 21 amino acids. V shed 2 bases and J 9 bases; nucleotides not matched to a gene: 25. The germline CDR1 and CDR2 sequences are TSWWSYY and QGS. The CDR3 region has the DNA TGTGCTCTTGGGGAAGTACACTTCCTGTATCCCGATGCTGGGGGATACGGTCAACTCATCTTT. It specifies CALGEVHFLYPDAGGYGQLIF.

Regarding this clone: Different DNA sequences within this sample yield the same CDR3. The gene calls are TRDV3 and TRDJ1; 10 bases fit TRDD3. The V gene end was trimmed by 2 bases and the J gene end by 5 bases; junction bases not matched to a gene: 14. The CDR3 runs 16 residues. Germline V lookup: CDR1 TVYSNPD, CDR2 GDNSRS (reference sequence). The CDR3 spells CAFSILVWGITDKLIF. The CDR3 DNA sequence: TGTGCCTTTTCGATCTTAGTCTGGGGGATAACGGATAAACTCATCTTT.

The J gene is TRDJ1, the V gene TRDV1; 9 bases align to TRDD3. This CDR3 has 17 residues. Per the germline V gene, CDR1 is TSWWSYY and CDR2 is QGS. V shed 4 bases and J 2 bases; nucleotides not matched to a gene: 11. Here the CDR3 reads CALGAPYLGDLTDKLIF. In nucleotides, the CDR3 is TGTGCTCTTGGGGCCCCTTATCTGGGGGATCTGACCGATAAACTCATCTTT.

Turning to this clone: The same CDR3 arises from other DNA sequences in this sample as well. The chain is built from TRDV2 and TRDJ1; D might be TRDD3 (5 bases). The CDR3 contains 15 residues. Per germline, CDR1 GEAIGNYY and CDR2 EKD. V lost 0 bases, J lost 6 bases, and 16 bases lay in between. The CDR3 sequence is CACDTLLGPGNKLIF. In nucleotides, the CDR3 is TGTGCCTGTGACACCCTCTTAGGGCCTGGGAATAAACTCATCTTT.

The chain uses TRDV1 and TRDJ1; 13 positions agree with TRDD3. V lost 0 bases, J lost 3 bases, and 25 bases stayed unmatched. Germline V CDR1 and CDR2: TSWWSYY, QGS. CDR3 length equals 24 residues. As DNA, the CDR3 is TGTGCTCTTGGGGAACTGGCAGCGGGCCGCCACCCGGAGGTACTGGGGGATACGCCCGATAAACTCATCTTT. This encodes CALGELAAGRHPEVLGDTPDKLIF.

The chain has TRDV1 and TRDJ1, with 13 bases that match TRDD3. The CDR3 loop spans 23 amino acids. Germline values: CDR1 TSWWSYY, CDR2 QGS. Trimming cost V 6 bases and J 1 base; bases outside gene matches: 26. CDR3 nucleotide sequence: TGTGCTCTTGGCCAAGCCTTCCCGCCCACATTACTGGGGGATACGCTAGGCACCGATAAACTCATCTTT. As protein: CALGQAFPPTLLGDTLGTDKLIF.

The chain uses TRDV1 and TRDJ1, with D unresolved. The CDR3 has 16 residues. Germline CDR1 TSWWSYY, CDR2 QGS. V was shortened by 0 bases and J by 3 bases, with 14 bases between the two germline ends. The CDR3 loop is CALGELVPETPDKLIF. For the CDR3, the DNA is TGTGCTCTTGGGGAACTAGTTCCCGAAACCCCCGATAAACTCATCTTT.

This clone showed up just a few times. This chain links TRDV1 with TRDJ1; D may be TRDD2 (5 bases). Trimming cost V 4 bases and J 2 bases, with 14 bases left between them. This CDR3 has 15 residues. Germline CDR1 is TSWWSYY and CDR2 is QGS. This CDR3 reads CALGGYSPTTDKLIF. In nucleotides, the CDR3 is TGTGCTCTTGGGGGCTATTCCCCTACAACCGATAAACTCATCTTT.

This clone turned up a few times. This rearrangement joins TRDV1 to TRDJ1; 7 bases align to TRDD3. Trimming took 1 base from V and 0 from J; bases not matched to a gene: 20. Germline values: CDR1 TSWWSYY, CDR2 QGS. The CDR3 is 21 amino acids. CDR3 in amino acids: CALGEHTPSGEWGTHTDKLIF. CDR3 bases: TGTGCTCTTGGGGAACATACGCCCTCGGGGGAGTGGGGGACCCACACCGATAAACTCATCTTT.

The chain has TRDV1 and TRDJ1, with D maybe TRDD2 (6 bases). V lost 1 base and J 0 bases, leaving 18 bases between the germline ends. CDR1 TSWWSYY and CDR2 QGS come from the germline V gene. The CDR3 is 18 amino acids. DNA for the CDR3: TGTGCTCTTGGGGAACCCGGCCTTCCCCTTATCAACACCGATAAACTCATCTTT. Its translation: CALGEPGLPLINTDKLIF.

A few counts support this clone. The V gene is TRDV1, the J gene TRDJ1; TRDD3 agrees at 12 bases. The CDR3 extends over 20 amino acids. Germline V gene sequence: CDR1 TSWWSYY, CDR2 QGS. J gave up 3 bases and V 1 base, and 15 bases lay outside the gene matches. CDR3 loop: CALGEPLRPVLGDTPDKLIF. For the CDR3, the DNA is TGTGCTCTTGGGGAACCATTGCGACCTGTACTGGGGGATACCCCCGATAAACTCATCTTT.

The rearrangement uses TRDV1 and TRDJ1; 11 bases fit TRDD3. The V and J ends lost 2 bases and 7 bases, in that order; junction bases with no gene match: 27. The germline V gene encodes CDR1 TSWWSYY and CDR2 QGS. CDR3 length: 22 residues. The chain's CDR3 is CALGEGGSGGYAYKRRDGKLIF. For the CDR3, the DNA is TGTGCTCTTGGGGAAGGCGGAAGTGGGGGATACGCGTATAAGCGCAGAGACGGTAAACTCATCTTT.

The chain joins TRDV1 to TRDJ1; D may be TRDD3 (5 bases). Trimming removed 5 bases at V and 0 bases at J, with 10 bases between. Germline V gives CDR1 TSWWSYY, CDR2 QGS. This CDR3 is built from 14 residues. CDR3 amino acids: CALGNGGDTDKLIF. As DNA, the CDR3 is TGTGCTCTTGGGAACGGGGGGGACACCGATAAACTCATCTTT.

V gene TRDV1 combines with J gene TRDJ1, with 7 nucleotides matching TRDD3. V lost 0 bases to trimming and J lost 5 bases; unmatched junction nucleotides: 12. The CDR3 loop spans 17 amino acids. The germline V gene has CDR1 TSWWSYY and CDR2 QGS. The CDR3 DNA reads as TGTGCTCTTGGGGAACTAGTGGTCGTGGGATACTTGGATAAACTCATCTTT. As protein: CALGELVVVGYLDKLIF.